Listed below are T cell receptor beta chains from one sample, sequenced in a study of T cells in localized non-small cell lung cancer. Here immunoSEQ multiplex PCR was the method, and the copy in TCRdb shows in-frame clones only, minus some. The sample records more than 4,000 clones, about 55% being singletons. Here the sequenced sample was lymph node tissue, taken before any cancer treatment. The receptors were gathered from a male donor aged 60 or older with stage I squamous cell lung carcinoma. The CDR3 runs from the conserved cysteine through the conserved F or W. A D gene is named only where the DNA matches it firmly. Only part of the rows carry a size: once, few, many, or a class if the clone is expanded.

TRBJ1-4,TRBV7-6,-,-,TGTGCCAGCAGCTTCCCTCATAAAGAGAACAATGAAAAACTGTTTTTT,CASSFPHKENNEKLFF
TRBJ2-5,TRBV18,-,-,TGTGCCAGCTCGGTCGGGGAAGGGGAGACCCAGTACTTC,CASSVGEGETQYF
TRBJ1-2,TRBV19,-,TRBD1,TGTGCCAGTAGTAACCCCGGGACAGGGAGTTATGGCTACACCTTC,CASSNPGTGSYGYTF
TRBJ2-7,TRBV11-3,-,TRBD1,TGTGCCAGCAGCACGAGACAGGGGGCCTACGAGCAGTACTTC,CASSTRQGAYEQYF
TRBJ2-1,TRBV18,-,TRBD1,TGTGCCAGCTCACGGGACAGCCAGAATGAGCAGTTCTTC,CASSRDSQNEQFF
TRBJ2-2,TRBV18,few,TRBD1,TGTGCCAGCTCACTTCGACAGGGCGACGGGGAGCTGTTTTTT,CASSLRQGDGELFF
TRBJ2-7,TRBV6-8,few,TRBD2,TGTGCCAGCATCGAGAGGGCTAGCGGTACCTACGAGCAGTACTTC,CASIERASGTYEQYF
TRBJ1-5,TRBV19,-,TRBD1,TGTGCCAGTAGTACCGGACAGGTGGGCAATCAGCCCCAGCATTTT,CASSTGQVGNQPQHF
TRBJ2-5,TRBV29-1,-,-,TGCAGCGTTGAGGTTGGGGGGGAGACCCAGTACTTC,CSVEVGGETQYF
TRBJ2-3,TRBV6-7,medium-sized,TRBD2,TGTGCCAGCAGTTACTCGGCGAGGCGGGAGAGGTTGAGGGATACGCAGTATTTT,CASSYSARRERLRDTQYF
TRBJ2-6,TRBV19,few,TRBD1,TGTGCCAGTATGGACAGGGTGACTGGGGCCAACGTCCTGACTTTC,CASMDRVTGANVLTF
TRBJ2-3,TRBV6-8,-,TRBD2,TGTGCCAGCAGACAAAGCGGGGGCACAGATACGCAGTATTTT,CASRQSGGTDTQYF
TRBJ1-1,TRBV9,-,-,TGTGCCAGCAGCGTAGAGGGTATGGGGAACACTGAAGCTTTCTTT,CASSVEGMGNTEAFF
TRBJ2-5,TRBV28,few,-,TGTGCCAGCAGATCAGGGCGAGAGACCCAGTACTTC,CASRSGRETQYF
TRBJ1-2,TRBV19,-,-,TGTGCCAGTAGTATCCAGACAAACTATGGCTACACCTTC,CASSIQTNYGYTF
TRBJ1-5,TRBV28,-,-,TGTGCCAGCAGTTGGGGGGCCGGGACCGCGATTATGGAGCCCCAGCATTTT,CASSWGAGTAIMEPQHF
TRBJ1-2,TRBV29-1,once,TRBD1,TGCAGCGCTTCCGGGACAGGGGGCGAGGATGGCTACACCTTC,CSASGTGGEDGYTF
TRBJ2-3,TRBV18,-,-,TGTGCCAGCTCACCGGGTGTGGACTCGCGGGGCACAGATACGCAGTATTTT,CASSPGVDSRGTDTQYF
TRBJ1-1,TRBV9,few,TRBD1,TGTGCCAGCAGCACGGGACAGGGTTGGGCTTCGGCTTTCTTT,CASSTGQGWASAFF
TRBJ1-1,TRBV10-2,once,-,TGCGCCAGCAGCGCCTCACTAAACACTGAAGCTTTCTTT,CASSASLNTEAFF
TRBJ2-2,TRBV6-8,-,TRBD1,TGTGCCAGCAGCAGACAGGGTTCGGACACCGGGGAGCTGTTTTTT,CASSRQGSDTGELFF
TRBJ1-1,TRBV6-8,few,TRBD1,TGTGCCAGCAGTTACTCTCAGGGGGCCGGCACTGAAGCTTTCTTT,CASSYSQGAGTEAFF
TRBJ2-1,TRBV6-7,once,TRBD2,TGTACCAGCAGTTACTCGGGTATGCGGGAGGGGAATGAGCAGTTCTTC,CTSSYSGMREGNEQFF
TRBJ2-2,TRBV6-4,-,TRBD1,TGTGCCAGCAGTCTAACAGGGGGCCCGAACACCGGGGAGCTGTTTTTT,CASSLTGGPNTGELFF
TRBJ2-7,TRBV12-5,-,-,TGTGCTAGTGGTTTGTCCCCCCCACTCTACGAGCAGTACTTC,CASGLSPPLYEQYF
TRBJ2-3,TRBV11-3,few,-,TGTGCCAGCAGCTGGAGGAGGCTCCACACAGATACGCAGTATTTT,CASSWRRLHTDTQYF
TRBJ1-2,TRBV28,-,-,TGTGCCAGCAGTCAATCAGGGCTTAGGTGGTACACCTTC,CASSQSGLRWYTF
TRBJ2-7,TRBV19,once,TRBD2,TGTGCCAGTAGCGGACTAGCGGGGGACCGCTACGAGCAGTACTTC,CASSGLAGDRYEQYF
TRBJ2-1,TRBV18,-,TRBD2,TGTGCCAGCTCACCACCCTCGATGGCGGGAGTATACAATGAGCAGTTCTTC,CASSPPSMAGVYNEQFF
TRBJ2-7,TRBV6-8,-,-,TGTGCCAGCTCCTTACCCGGGCAGAGAACCTACGAGCAGTACTTC,CASSLPGQRTYEQYF
TRBJ2-7,TRBV18,-,TRBD1,TGTGCCAGCTCACCACCCGACAGGGCCTACGAGCAGTACTTC,CASSPPDRAYEQYF
TRBJ2-5,TRBV11-3,-,-,TGTGCCAGCAGGCTCTCGGGAGTCCAAGAGACCCAGTACTTC,CASRLSGVQETQYF
TRBJ2-7,TRBV6-8,-,-,TGTGCCAGCAGTTACTCCGACAGATCCTACGAGCAGTACTTC,CASSYSDRSYEQYF
TRBJ2-7,TRBV30,few,TRBD2,TGTGCCTGGAGTAGGGTACTAGCGGGAACCTACGAGCAGTACTTC,CAWSRVLAGTYEQYF
TRBJ2-3,TRBV28,-,TRBD2,TGTGCCAGCAGTGGCGATCCCGCGCTAGCGGCTAGCACAGATACGCAGTATTTT,CASSGDPALAASTDTQYF
TRBJ1-5,TRBV30,few,TRBD1,TGTGCCTGGGCCGGGACAGGGGATGGACGGCCCCAGCATTTT,CAWAGTGDGRPQHF
TRBJ2-6,TRBV9,-,-,TGTGCCAGCCGGTACCGTTCCTCTGGGGCCAACGTCCTGACTTTC,CASRYRSSGANVLTF
TRBJ1-5,TRBV19,-,-,TGTGCCAGTAGTATCGGGCTTGATCAGCCCCAGCATTTT,CASSIGLDQPQHF
TRBJ1-1,TRBV6-8,-,TRBD1,TGTGCCAGCAGTTTCCTCCGGACAGGGGGCGACGGAACTGAAGCTTTCTTT,CASSFLRTGGDGTEAFF
TRBJ1-1,TRBV18,-,-,TGTGCCAGCTCACCACCGGGTACCAAGAACACTGAAGCTTTCTTT,CASSPPGTKNTEAFF
TRBJ1-5,TRBV28,-,-,TGTGCCAGCCGACGGACAGTTTACAATCAGCCCCAGCATTTT,CASRRTVYNQPQHF
TRBJ1-1,TRBV19,-,-,TGTGCCAGTAGTTCCGGTGTGAACACTGAAGCTTTCTTT,CASSSGVNTEAFF
TRBJ2-2,TRBV28,-,TRBD1,TGTGCCAGCCTTACAGGGGCGAACACCGGGGAGCTGTTTTTT,CASLTGANTGELFF
TRBJ1-3,TRBV9,few,-,TGTGCCAGCAGTGAACCCTCTGGAAACACCATATATTTT,CASSEPSGNTIYF
TRBJ1-5,TRBV28,-,-,TGTGCCAGCGAACCAGATAGCAATCAGCCCCAGCATTTT,CASEPDSNQPQHF
TRBJ2-5,TRBV29-1,-,TRBD1,TGCAGCGTCGTGACAGGGGGTACAGAGACCCAGTACTTC,CSVVTGGTETQYF
TRBJ1-1,TRBV29-1,-,-,TGCAGCGTCCATACTGGGGGAGGGACTGAAGCTTTCTTT,CSVHTGGGTEAFF
TRBJ2-3,TRBV5-1,-,-,TGCGCCAGCAGCTCCGGACAGAGCACAGATACGCAGTATTTT,CASSSGQSTDTQYF
TRBJ2-1,TRBV28,-,-,TGTGCCAGCAGTAACACACAGGGTTCAGGTTACAATGAGCAGTTCTTC,CASSNTQGSGYNEQFF
TRBJ2-2,TRBV6-8,-,TRBD2,TGTGCCAGCAGGCCACTAGCGGGATTAAACACCGGGGAGCTGTTTTTT,CASRPLAGLNTGELFF
TRBJ1-3,TRBV28,-,TRBD1,TGTGCCAGCAGTGCCTGGGACAGGGGTGGAAACACCATATATTTT,CASSAWDRGGNTIYF
TRBJ1-4,TRBV28,-,-,TGTGCCAGCAGTTCTAGAGGGGAGGGCGATGAAAAACTGTTTTTT,CASSSRGEGDEKLFF
TRBJ1-4,TRBV23-1,-,-,TGCGCCAGCAGCCTCTCTACGGCCGCTTCAACTAATGAAAAACTGTTTTTT,CASSLSTAASTNEKLFF
TRBJ1-1,TRBV6-8,-,-,TGTGCCAGCAGTTACTCGGGGGCGATGGAAGCTTTCTTT,CASSYSGAMEAFF